A selection of T cell receptor beta chains follows, all from one sample in a study of cytomegalovirus exposure and HLA in healthy donors. Only in-frame clones appear in the TCRdb table, and some are missing; sequencing was by immunoSEQ multiplex PCR. Its table lists under 250,000 clones. The sequencing input was PBMCs. Receptors originate from a girl aged 2-10 years in good health and CMV-seropositive. Each CDR3 is given with its conserved first and last residue. D genes are given only for firm matches.

v_call: TRBV10-2; d_call: -; j_call: TRBJ2-1; cdr3_nt: TGCGCCAGCAGTATCGGATGGCAGGGAATGTCGTCGGGGCAGTTCTTC; cdr3_aa: CASSIGWQGMSSGQFF
v_call: TRBV7-8; d_call: TRBD2; j_call: TRBJ2-1; cdr3_nt: TGTGCCAGCAGCCCTCTAGGGACCTCTTCAGCGGGATCGGTTAATGAGCAGTTCTTC; cdr3_aa: CASSPLGTSSAGSVNEQFF
v_call: TRBV15; d_call: -; j_call: TRBJ1-5; cdr3_nt: TGTGCCACCAGCACATTACCAGGGATCAATCAGCCCCAGCATTTT; cdr3_aa: CATSTLPGINQPQHF
v_call: TRBV28; d_call: TRBD2; j_call: TRBJ2-7; cdr3_nt: TGTGCCAGCAGTTTCACGGCGGGGGATTACGAGCAGTACTTC; cdr3_aa: CASSFTAGDYEQYF
v_call: TRBV5-5; d_call: -; j_call: TRBJ2-2; cdr3_nt: TGTGCCAGCAGCTTGGTAGGGGTCGCGAACACCGGGGAGCTGTTTTTT; cdr3_aa: CASSLVGVANTGELFF
v_call: TRBV9; d_call: TRBD2; j_call: TRBJ2-5; cdr3_nt: TGTGCCAGCAGCGCCGCTAGCGGGAGGGCCCAAGAGACCCAGTACTTC; cdr3_aa: CASSAASGRAQETQYF
v_call: TRBV11-2; d_call: -; j_call: TRBJ1-1; cdr3_nt: TGTGCCAGCAGCCAAATGTGGGGACAACTCGAAGCTTTCTTT; cdr3_aa: CASSQMWGQLEAFF
v_call: TRBV14; d_call: TRBD2; j_call: TRBJ2-1; cdr3_nt: TGTGCCAGCAGCGCCCAGCTAGCGGCCAATGAGCAGTTCTTC; cdr3_aa: CASSAQLAANEQFF
v_call: TRBV11-2; d_call: TRBD2; j_call: TRBJ2-5; cdr3_nt: TGTGCCAGCAGCTTATTAGCGGGAGATTGGACCCAGTACTTC; cdr3_aa: CASSLLAGDWTQYF
v_call: TRBV27; d_call: -; j_call: TRBJ2-7; cdr3_nt: TGTGCCAGCAGTCGATTGCTAGCCCTAGCGACGCCCTCCTACGAGCAGTACTTC; cdr3_aa: CASSRLLALATPSYEQYF
v_call: TRBV5-1; d_call: -; j_call: TRBJ2-5; cdr3_nt: TGCGCCAGCAGCATGTCTGGAGGTGTGGAGACCCAGTACTTC; cdr3_aa: CASSMSGGVETQYF
v_call: TRBV4-1; d_call: TRBD1; j_call: TRBJ1-1; cdr3_nt: TGCGCCAGCAGCCAAGGACGACGGGACAGGGAGAACACTGAAGCTTTCTTT; cdr3_aa: CASSQGRRDRENTEAFF
v_call: TRBV2; d_call: TRBD1; j_call: TRBJ1-4; cdr3_nt: TGTGCCAGCTATTCCCCGGGACAGGGAATTGAAAAACTGTTTTTT; cdr3_aa: CASYSPGQGIEKLFF
v_call: TRBV28; d_call: -; j_call: TRBJ1-5; cdr3_nt: TGTGCCAGCACCTTACTCGGGAATCAGCCCCAGCATTTT; cdr3_aa: CASTLLGNQPQHF
v_call: TRBV28; d_call: TRBD1; j_call: TRBJ2-7; cdr3_nt: TGTGCCAGCAGTTCGATCCGACAGGGTTGGGCCTACGAGCAGTACTTC; cdr3_aa: CASSSIRQGWAYEQYF
v_call: TRBV27; d_call: TRBD2; j_call: TRBJ2-7; cdr3_nt: TGTGCCAGCAGGCCACTCCGACTAGCGGGAGAAGTATACGAGCAGTACTTC; cdr3_aa: CASRPLRLAGEVYEQYF
v_call: TRBV6-6; d_call: TRBD1; j_call: TRBJ1-2; cdr3_nt: TGTGCCAGCAGAATGGGACAGAATAACTATGGCTACACCTTC; cdr3_aa: CASRMGQNNYGYTF
v_call: TRBV28; d_call: -; j_call: TRBJ1-5; cdr3_nt: TGTGCCAGCAGTTTAACACGCAGGGAGGGCAATCAGCCCCAGCATTTT; cdr3_aa: CASSLTRREGNQPQHF
v_call: TRBV13; d_call: -; j_call: TRBJ1-3; cdr3_nt: TGTGCCAGCAGCTTTGGGGGGATTGGAAACACCATATATTTT; cdr3_aa: CASSFGGIGNTIYF
v_call: TRBV7-2; d_call: -; j_call: TRBJ1-2; cdr3_nt: TGTGCCAGCAGCTTAGGGGCAGGCCGGGGAGGCTACACCTTC; cdr3_aa: CASSLGAGRGGYTF
v_call: TRBV18; d_call: -; j_call: TRBJ2-3; cdr3_nt: TGTGCCAGCTCACCTGGAGCTTCGGATACGCAGTATTTT; cdr3_aa: CASSPGASDTQYF
v_call: TRBV9; d_call: -; j_call: TRBJ2-5; cdr3_nt: TGTGCCAGCAGCGCGGCGGGGTACCAAGAGACCCAGTACTTC; cdr3_aa: CASSAAGYQETQYF
v_call: TRBV5-1; d_call: -; j_call: TRBJ2-5; cdr3_nt: TGCGCCAGCAGCTTGGACGCGGAGCAGTACTTC; cdr3_aa: CASSLDAEQYF
v_call: TRBV11-2; d_call: TRBD1; j_call: TRBJ1-5; cdr3_nt: TGTGCCAGCAGTCCCGGGACAGGTAATCAGCCCCAGCATTTT; cdr3_aa: CASSPGTGNQPQHF
v_call: TRBV6-5; d_call: TRBD1; j_call: TRBJ1-1; cdr3_nt: TGTGCCAGCAGTTCCTGGGACAGTGAAGCTTTCTTT; cdr3_aa: CASSSWDSEAFF
v_call: TRBV19; d_call: -; j_call: TRBJ2-7; cdr3_nt: TGTGCCAGTGTCCGCGAGCAGTACTTC; cdr3_aa: CASVREQYF
v_call: TRBV13; d_call: TRBD1; j_call: TRBJ1-1; cdr3_nt: TGTGCCAGCAGCGGACAGGGAAAGAACACTGAAGCTTTCTTT; cdr3_aa: CASSGQGKNTEAFF
v_call: TRBV6-6; d_call: -; j_call: TRBJ2-7; cdr3_nt: TGTGCCAGCAGCGAGGACAGCCCCACCTACGAGCAGTACTTC; cdr3_aa: CASSEDSPTYEQYF
v_call: TRBV5-4; d_call: TRBD2; j_call: TRBJ2-2; cdr3_nt: TGTGCCAGCAGCCGGTCGGGGGGAGGGAACGGGGAGCTGTTTTTT; cdr3_aa: CASSRSGGGNGELFF
v_call: TRBV29-1; d_call: TRBD1; j_call: TRBJ1-2; cdr3_nt: TGCAGCGCCCCAGCTTGGGACAGGGAGGTCCTCTATGGCTACACCTTC; cdr3_aa: CSAPAWDREVLYGYTF
v_call: TRBV7-9; d_call: -; j_call: TRBJ2-1; cdr3_nt: TGTGCCAGCAGCTTAGACGGGAGTGTTGAAAAATGGCAGTTCTTC; cdr3_aa: CASSLDGSVEKWQFF
v_call: TRBV9; d_call: TRBD2; j_call: TRBJ2-7; cdr3_nt: TGTGCCAGCAGCGTAGGCGGGGGGAGACCCTACGAGCAGTACTTC; cdr3_aa: CASSVGGGRPYEQYF
v_call: TRBV13; d_call: TRBD1; j_call: TRBJ2-5; cdr3_nt: TGTGCCAGCAGCACTGGGACAGGGAAGGAGACCCAGTACTTC; cdr3_aa: CASSTGTGKETQYF
v_call: TRBV7-9; d_call: TRBD1; j_call: TRBJ2-6; cdr3_nt: TGTGCCAGCAGCTTAAGACCGGGACAGCCCCTCTCTGGGGCCAACGTCCTGACTTTC; cdr3_aa: CASSLRPGQPLSGANVLTF
v_call: TRBV6-5; d_call: -; j_call: TRBJ1-5; cdr3_nt: TGTGCCAGCAGGCTGACAGTTAGCAATCAGCCCCAGCATTTT; cdr3_aa: CASRLTVSNQPQHF
v_call: TRBV7-6; d_call: -; j_call: TRBJ2-1; cdr3_nt: TGTGCCAGCAGCTTAGGGGACTGGTGGGGGACCGTACGGGGCAATGAGCAGTTCTTC; cdr3_aa: CASSLGDWWGTVRGNEQFF
v_call: TRBV10-2; d_call: TRBD2; j_call: TRBJ2-1; cdr3_nt: TGCGCCAGCAGAGGCAGCGGGAGTGGGTTCAATGAGCAGTTCTTC; cdr3_aa: CASRGSGSGFNEQFF
v_call: TRBV6-5; d_call: TRBD2; j_call: TRBJ2-2; cdr3_nt: TGTGCCAGTTTAGCGGGAGTGCACGGGGAGCTGTTTTTT; cdr3_aa: CASLAGVHGELFF
v_call: TRBV11-2; d_call: -; j_call: TRBJ2-3; cdr3_nt: TGTGCCAGCAGCGCCTATGGCACAGATACGCAGTATTTT; cdr3_aa: CASSAYGTDTQYF
v_call: TRBV6-1; d_call: -; j_call: TRBJ2-7; cdr3_nt: TGTGCCAGCTCGGGCAGGGATTACGAGCAGTACTTC; cdr3_aa: CASSGRDYEQYF
v_call: TRBV7-2; d_call: -; j_call: TRBJ2-3; cdr3_nt: TGTGCCAGCAGCTTAAGAAATGAGGTGGATACGCAGTATTTT; cdr3_aa: CASSLRNEVDTQYF
v_call: TRBV7-9; d_call: TRBD1; j_call: TRBJ1-1; cdr3_nt: TGTGCCAGCAGCGAGACAGGGGATGGGAGCACTGAAGCTTTCTTT; cdr3_aa: CASSETGDGSTEAFF
v_call: TRBV27; d_call: -; j_call: TRBJ1-5; cdr3_nt: TGTGCCAGCAGTTTAGTTTCGGGAAGTCAGCCCCAGCATTTT; cdr3_aa: CASSLVSGSQPQHF
v_call: TRBV5-4; d_call: -; j_call: TRBJ2-7; cdr3_nt: TGTGCCAGCAGCGCGGGCCTACTTGAGCAGTACTTC; cdr3_aa: CASSAGLLEQYF
v_call: TRBV29-1; d_call: -; j_call: TRBJ2-3; cdr3_nt: TGCAGCGTTGAAGGGGGAGTAGTCGCAGATACGCAGTATTTT; cdr3_aa: CSVEGGVVADTQYF
v_call: TRBV5-1; d_call: -; j_call: TRBJ2-2; cdr3_nt: TGCGCCAGCAGCTTGGATGTAGTGCACACCGGGGAGCTGTTTTTT; cdr3_aa: CASSLDVVHTGELFF
v_call: TRBV29-1; d_call: -; j_call: TRBJ2-7; cdr3_nt: TGCAGCGTTGAAGGCAGCGGAGAGCAGTACTTC; cdr3_aa: CSVEGSGEQYF
v_call: TRBV28; d_call: TRBD2; j_call: TRBJ2-3; cdr3_nt: TGTGCCAGATTAAAGTCACATAACCAGGTGCGGGAGTCCCCAGATACGCAGTATTTT; cdr3_aa: CARLKSHNQVRESPDTQYF
v_call: TRBV7-9; d_call: TRBD2; j_call: TRBJ2-7; cdr3_nt: TGTGCCAGCAGCTTACTAGCGGGAGACTACGAGCAGTACTTC; cdr3_aa: CASSLLAGDYEQYF
v_call: TRBV7-9; d_call: -; j_call: TRBJ1-1; cdr3_nt: TGTGCCAGCAGCCGAGGGTCGGGAGAAGCTTTCTTT; cdr3_aa: CASSRGSGEAFF
v_call: TRBV30; d_call: TRBD1; j_call: TRBJ1-2; cdr3_nt: TGTGCCTGGGCCCCGCAACTACAGGGGAACTATGGCTACACCTTC; cdr3_aa: CAWAPQLQGNYGYTF
v_call: TRBV18; d_call: TRBD2; j_call: TRBJ2-1; cdr3_nt: TGTGCCAGCCAGAGACTAGCGGGCGATGAGCAGTTCTTC; cdr3_aa: CASQRLAGDEQFF
v_call: TRBV27; d_call: -; j_call: TRBJ1-1; cdr3_nt: TGTGCCAGCAGCCCACTATCTGGTTTTCAAGGAGCTTTCTTT; cdr3_aa: CASSPLSGFQGAFF
v_call: TRBV18; d_call: -; j_call: TRBJ2-1; cdr3_nt: TGTGCCAGCTCACCACCCTCAGGGACCTACAATGAGCAGTTCTTC; cdr3_aa: CASSPPSGTYNEQFF
v_call: TRBV7-9; d_call: TRBD1; j_call: TRBJ1-5; cdr3_nt: TGTGCCAGCAGCTTAACAGGGGGCAATCAGCCCCAGCATTTT; cdr3_aa: CASSLTGGNQPQHF
v_call: TRBV5-4; d_call: TRBD1; j_call: TRBJ1-1; cdr3_nt: TGTGCCAGCAGCGCGGGACAGGGTTTGGCCACTGAAGCTTTCTTT; cdr3_aa: CASSAGQGLATEAFF
v_call: TRBV15; d_call: TRBD1; j_call: TRBJ1-2; cdr3_nt: TGTGCCACCAGCAGACTAGGGACAGGGGTGGGGGATGGCTACACCTTC; cdr3_aa: CATSRLGTGVGDGYTF
v_call: TRBV19; d_call: TRBD1; j_call: TRBJ2-3; cdr3_nt: TGTGCCAGTACCACAGGGGCGGGAGATACGCAGTATTTT; cdr3_aa: CASTTGAGDTQYF
v_call: TRBV2; d_call: TRBD1; j_call: TRBJ1-2; cdr3_nt: TGTGCCAGCAAACCGACAGGGGGCGCCTATGGCTACACCTTC; cdr3_aa: CASKPTGGAYGYTF